Below are 8 T cell receptor beta chains sequenced from a single sample in a study of regulatory T cells in long-lasting Graves disease. Time point here: persistent/refractory GD, antithyroid drugs over 5 years with positive TRAb. After RNA was extracted from PBMCs, the TCR library was made from it. Construction of the TCR beta libraries employed iRepertoire HTBI primers in conjunction with Arm-PCR of CDR3 regions. A single record per CDR3 protein comes from TCRdb applying MiXCR to the multiplex PCR reads. Here the sample spans about 460,000 distinct CDR3 sequences, around a fifth being singletons. Specimen: peripheral blood mononuclear cells (PBMCs), collected when the disease was refractory, from a patient treated with antithyroid drugs. The receptors here all came from a female donor with Graves disease.

This clonotype was picked up a small number of times. This chain links TRBV20-1 with TRBJ1-2, with D tentatively TRBD1 (5 bases). CDR1 is DFQATT, CDR2 SNEGSKA, per germline (reference sequence). This CDR3 is built from 15 residues. The ends were cut back, 3 bases at V and 3 bases at J, with 17 bases in the middle. This CDR3 reads CSASRGGASHYGYTF. The CDR3 nucleotides read TGCAGTGCTAGTCGCGGCGGGGCAAGTCACTATGGCTACACCTTC.

The chain couples TRBV6-1 to TRBJ2-7, with D unclear. Germline V gene sequence: CDR1 MNHNS, CDR2 SASEGT. CDR3 size: 12 residues. The V end lost 6 bases, the J end lost 8 bases, and 14 bases lay between the germline ends. CDR3 in DNA: TGTGCCAGCAGAGGGCCTATCCCACAGCAGTACTTC. Its translation is CASRGPIPQQYF.

Ten or more counts support this clonotype. The chain uses TRBV7-2 and TRBJ1-5; D is ambiguous. V dropped 5 bases and J dropped 2 bases, with 10 bases sitting between them. The CDR3 spans 14 residues. Germline lookup yields CDR1 SGHTA and CDR2 FQGNSA. The CDR3: CASSPGIGNQPQHF. Written as DNA, the CDR3 is TGTGCCAGCAGCCCAGGTATAGGCAATCAGCCCCAGCATTTT. The whole variable domain, filled in from reference TRBV7-2 and TRBJ1-5, reads GAGVSQSPSNKVTEKGKDVELRCDPISGHTALYWYRQSLGQGLEFLIYFQGNSAPDKSGLPSDRFSAERTGGSVSTLTIQRTQQEDSAVYLCASSPGIGNQPQHFGDGTRLSIL.

V and J are TRBV6-1 and TRBJ1-2; D gene ambiguous. V shed 7 bases and J shed 4 bases, with 7 bases lying between them. This CDR3 spans 11 amino acids. Germline CDR1 MNHNS, CDR2 SASEGT. CDR3 in amino acids: CASTWGYGYTF. The DNA for the CDR3 is TGTGCCAGCACTTGGGGCTATGGCTACACCTTC.

This clonotype came up many times. The chain recombines TRBV10-2 with TRBJ1-2; 7 bases fit TRBD1. Germline V gives CDR1 WSHSY, CDR2 SAAADI. V lost 1 base to trimming and J lost 6 bases; unmatched junction nucleotides: 2. There are 13 residues in the CDR3. CDR3 loop: CASSEWTGDGYTF. The CDR3 region has the DNA TGCGCCAGCAGTGAGTGGACAGGCGATGGCTACACCTTC.

This clonotype was recorded a few times. The J gene is TRBJ2-7, the V gene TRBV19, with a weak D call TRBD2 (6 bases). The CDR3 has 15 amino acids. V was pared by 1 base and J by 5 bases, with 15 bases between. The germline V gene encodes CDR1 LNHDA and CDR2 SQIVND (reference sequence). The CDR3 DNA reads as TGTGCCAGTAGTATAGTTGGGACTGCTGAGCACGAGCAGTACTTC. This sequence encodes CASSIVGTAEHEQYF.

This clonotype was observed at least ten times. The rearrangement joins TRBV28 to TRBJ1-2; D gene ambiguous. The CDR3 is 17 residues long. Germline CDR1 reads MDHEN; CDR2 reads SYDVKM. Deletions cut 6 bases from V and 3 bases from J, with 23 bases between. CDR3 sequence: CASRDLGRLKRDYGYTF. The DNA for the CDR3 is TGTGCCAGCAGGGACCTAGGCAGGTTGAAACGGGACTATGGCTACACCTTC.

This clonotype has just one count. This rearrangement joins TRBV11-2 to TRBJ2-1; D uncertain. V lost 5 bases to trimming and J lost 4 bases, with 18 bases between them. In germline, CDR1 is SGHAT, CDR2 FQNNGV. The CDR3 is made up of 16 amino acids. The CDR3 here is CASSPIGGRSYNEQFF. CDR3 sequence (DNA): TGTGCCAGCAGCCCGATCGGTGGACGCTCTTACAATGAGCAGTTCTTC.